Following are 5 T cell receptor beta chains from one sample sequenced in a study of identical twins. TCRdb independently ran MiXCR on the 5' RACE reads; one entry per CDR3 protein. The table lists 690,000 or so distinct CDR3 sequences, around 5.7% of them singletons. Sequenced material: naive T cells sorted from blood. These receptors were collected from a man between 18 and 29 years old in good health.

Ten or more counts support this clonotype. V and J are TRBV12-3 or TRBV12-4 and TRBJ2-7; TRBD1 agrees at 8 bases. The CDR3 sequence is 13 residues long. V lost 10 bases and J lost 3; bases outside the gene matches: 8. The CDR3 region has the DNA TGTGCCACCGGACAGGGTGCTGGCTACGAGCAGTACTTC. It codes for CATGQGAGYEQYF.

CDR3 coding DNA: TGTGCCATCATGGGACTAGCGGGAGGGACCTACGAGCAGTACTTC. This encodes CAIMGLAGGTYEQYF. J is TRBJ2-7 and V is TRBV10-3; 16 bases agree with TRBD2. V shed 7 bases, J shed 2 bases, and the junction held 2 bases outside the gene matches. This CDR3 has 15 amino acids. From germline, CDR1 is ENHRY and CDR2 SYGVKD.

J is TRBJ1-5 and V is TRBV12-3 or TRBV12-4; TRBD1 might be the D (6 bases). The ends were cut back, 4 bases at V and 9 bases at J, with 19 bases in the middle. The CDR3 has 15 amino acids. CDR3: CASSYRTAQGRPQHF. For the CDR3, the DNA is TGTGCCAGCAGTTACCGGACAGCCCAAGGACGGCCCCAGCATTTT.

This clonotype showed up just a few times. The genes are TRBV15 and TRBJ2-1; 9 bases are a match to TRBD1. With 5 bases clipped from V and 9 bases from J, the junction kept 8 bases outside the gene matches. The CDR3 totals 14 residues. Germline assignment: CDR1 LNHNV and CDR2 YYDKDF (reference sequence). This chain's CDR3 is CATSENRGLGEQFF. The CDR3 bases are TGTGCCACCAGCGAAAACAGGGGGCTCGGTGAGCAGTTCTTC.

This clonotype showed up many times. The chain is built from TRBV7-9 and TRBJ1-5; 7 bases fit TRBD1. This CDR3 region has 14 residues. CDR1 and CDR2 (germline): SEHNR, FQNEAQ (reference sequence). With 5 bases clipped from V and 5 bases from J, the junction kept 6 bases outside the gene matches. The CDR3 DNA reads TGTGCCAGCAGCCGACAGGGAATCGATCAGCCCCAGCATTTT. As protein: CASSRQGIDQPQHF.